This T cell receptor (beta chain) was recovered during a study of cytomegalovirus exposure and HLA in healthy donors. Study-level findings and limits: It was likely that a cluster of highly shared sequence variants was a sequencing artifact.

From germline, CDR1 is LGHNA and CDR2 YNFKEQ. V was clipped by 1 base and J by 4 bases; unmatched bases: 18. The CDR3 contains 19 residues. The PCR contained 60 Vbeta and 13 Jbeta primers. Under the authors' procedure: Later, some 75 million unique TCR beta chains were counted in an analysis, and about 12 million of them were shared. Produced via immunoSEQ multiplex PCR; TCRdb's table is partial and in-frame only. V and J calls and clone size are given by that table; D and trimming were obtained from the DNA. The repertoire has around 120,000 clones, approximately 83% of them found once; the top ten carry over 0.95%. A word on this clone: Its antigen is as yet unknown.

This chain connects TRBV4-2 to TRBJ1-1, with 7 bases lining up with TRBD1. The source material was PBMCs. This receptor was taken from a girl aged 2 to 9 in good health and CMV-seronegative. This CDR3 reads CASSQVILKVRGRGTEAFF. CDR3 DNA sequence: TGTGCCAGCAGCCAAGTCATACTCAAAGTCAGGGGGAGAGGCACTGAAGCTTTCTTT.